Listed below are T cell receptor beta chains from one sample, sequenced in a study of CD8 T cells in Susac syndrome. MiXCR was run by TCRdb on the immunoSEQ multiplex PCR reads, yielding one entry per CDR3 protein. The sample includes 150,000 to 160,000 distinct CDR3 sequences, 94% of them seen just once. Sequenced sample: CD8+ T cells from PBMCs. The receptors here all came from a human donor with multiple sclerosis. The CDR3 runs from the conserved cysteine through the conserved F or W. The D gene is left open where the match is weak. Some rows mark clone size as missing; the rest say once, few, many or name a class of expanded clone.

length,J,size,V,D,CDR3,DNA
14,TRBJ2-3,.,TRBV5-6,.,CASSLGSSTDTQYF,TGTGCCAGCAGTTTGGGGTCTAGCACAGATACGCAGTATTTT
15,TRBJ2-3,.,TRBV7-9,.,CASGRDLASTDTQYF,TGTGCCAGCGGACGGGACTTAGCTAGCACAGATACGCAGTATTTT
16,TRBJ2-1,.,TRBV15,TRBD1,CATSARRTGTNNEQFF,TGTGCCACCAGCGCACGGAGGACAGGGACCAACAATGAGCAGTTCTTC
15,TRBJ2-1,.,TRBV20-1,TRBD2,CSARGRAGVSNEQFF,TGCAGTGCTAGAGGTAGAGCGGGGGTCTCCAATGAGCAGTTCTTC
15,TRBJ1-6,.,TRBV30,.,CAWSPRGQGGSPLHF,TGTGCCTGGTCACCTCGGGGTCAGGGTGGATCACCCCTCCACTTT
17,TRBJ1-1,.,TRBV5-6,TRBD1,CASSHRDRVLTSTEAFF,TGTGCCAGCAGCCACCGGGACAGGGTCTTAACGAGCACTGAAGCTTTCTTT
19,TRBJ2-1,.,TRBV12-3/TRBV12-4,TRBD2,CASSVASGEIWSSYNEQFF,TGTGCCAGCAGTGTGGCTAGCGGGGAAATATGGAGCTCCTACAATGAGCAGTTCTTC
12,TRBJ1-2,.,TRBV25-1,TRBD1,CASRDRYYGYTF,TGTGCCAGCCGGGACAGGTACTATGGCTACACCTTC
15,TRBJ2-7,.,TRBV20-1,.,CSARVFQGSSYEQYF,TGCAGTGCTAGAGTTTTTCAGGGATCGTCCTACGAGCAGTACTTC
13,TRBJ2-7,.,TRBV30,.,CAWTDRISYEQYF,TGTGCCTGGACGGACCGGATCTCCTACGAGCAGTACTTC
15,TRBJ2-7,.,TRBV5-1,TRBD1,CASSGAGTGSYEQYF,TGCGCCAGCAGCGGGGCCGGGACAGGATCCTACGAGCAGTACTTC
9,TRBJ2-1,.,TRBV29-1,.,CSVPNEQFF,TGCAGCGTACCCAATGAGCAGTTCTTC
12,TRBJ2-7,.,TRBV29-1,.,CSVERSVHEQYF,TGCAGCGTTGAACGCAGTGTCCACGAGCAGTACTTC
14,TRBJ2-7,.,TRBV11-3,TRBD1,CASSQRQGPYEQYF,TGTGCCAGCAGCCAAAGACAGGGGCCCTACGAGCAGTACTTC
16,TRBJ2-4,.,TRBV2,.,CASSEEGRVAKNIQYF,TGTGCCAGCAGTGAAGAGGGCAGGGTAGCCAAAAACATTCAGTACTTC
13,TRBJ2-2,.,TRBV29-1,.,CSVAGVSTGELFF,TGCAGCGTTGCGGGGGTTAGCACCGGGGAGCTGTTTTTT
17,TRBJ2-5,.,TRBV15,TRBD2,CATSREWSGGYKETQYF,TGTGCCACCAGCAGAGAATGGAGCGGGGGGTATAAAGAGACCCAGTACTTC
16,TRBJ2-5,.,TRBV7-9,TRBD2,CASSTSGLAGEETQYF,TGTGCCAGCAGCACCTCCGGACTAGCGGGGGAAGAGACCCAGTACTTC
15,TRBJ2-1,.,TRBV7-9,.,CASSFQGRPYNEQFF,TGTGCCAGCAGCTTTCAGGGTCGCCCATACAATGAGCAGTTCTTC
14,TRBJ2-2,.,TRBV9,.,CASSVQAARGELFF,TGTGCCAGCAGCGTACAGGCCGCTAGGGGGGAGCTGTTTTTT
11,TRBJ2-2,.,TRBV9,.,CASGTTGELFF,TGTGCTAGCGGAACCACCGGGGAGCTGTTTTTT
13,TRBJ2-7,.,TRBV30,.,CAWSLPGRYEQYF,TGTGCCTGGAGTCTCCCCGGGAGATACGAGCAGTACTTC
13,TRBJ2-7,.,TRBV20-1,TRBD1,CSAFPGQGYEQYF,TGCAGTGCTTTTCCGGGACAGGGCTACGAGCAGTACTTC
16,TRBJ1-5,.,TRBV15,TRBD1,CATSRIPGQGNQPQHF,TGTGCCACCAGCAGGATTCCGGGACAGGGGAATCAGCCCCAGCATTTT
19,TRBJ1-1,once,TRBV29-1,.,CSVDALGNSQGRRKTEAFF,TGCAGCGTTGACGCACTGGGCAACTCACAGGGCCGGAGGAAGACTGAAGCTTTCTTT
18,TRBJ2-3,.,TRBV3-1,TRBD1,CASSHVSRDRDWTDTQYF,TGTGCCAGCAGCCATGTATCCCGGGACAGGGATTGGACAGATACGCAGTATTTT
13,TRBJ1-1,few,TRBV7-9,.,CASSVGGVTEAFF,TGTGCCAGCAGCGTAGGAGGGGTTACTGAAGCTTTCTTT
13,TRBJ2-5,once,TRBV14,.,CASSPTRKETQYF,TGTGCCAGCAGCCCGACGAGAAAAGAGACCCAGTACTTC
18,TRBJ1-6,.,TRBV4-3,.,CASSPGVGRGSYNSPLHF,TGCGCCAGCAGCCCCGGTGTCGGGCGGGGATCCTATAATTCACCCCTCCACTTT
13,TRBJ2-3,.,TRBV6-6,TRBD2,CASRTSGTDTQYF,TGTGCCAGCAGGACTAGCGGAACAGATACGCAGTATTTT
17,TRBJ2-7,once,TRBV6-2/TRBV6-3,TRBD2,CASSYRIAGLNVYEQYF,TGTGCCAGCAGTTATAGAATAGCGGGACTCAACGTCTACGAGCAGTACTTC
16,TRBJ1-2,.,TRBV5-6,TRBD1,CASSLDTQGAIYGYTF,TGTGCCAGCAGCTTGGACACTCAGGGGGCTATCTATGGCTACACCTTC
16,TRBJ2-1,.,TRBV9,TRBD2,CASSQRTSGRLGEQFF,TGTGCCAGCAGCCAGAGGACTAGCGGGAGACTTGGGGAGCAGTTCTTC
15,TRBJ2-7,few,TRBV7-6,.,CASSLEVGRAYEQYF,TGTGCCAGCAGCTTAGAGGTCGGCAGGGCTTACGAGCAGTACTTC
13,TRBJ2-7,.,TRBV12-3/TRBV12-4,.,CASSRQSLYEQYF,TGTGCCAGCAGTCGACAGTCCCTCTACGAGCAGTACTTC
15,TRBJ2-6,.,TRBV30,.,CAWSDRVTGANVLTF,TGTGCCTGGAGTGACAGGGTTACTGGGGCCAACGTCCTGACTTTC
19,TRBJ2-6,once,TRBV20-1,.,CSARDDPRTRGSGANVLTF,TGCAGTGCTAGAGACGACCCTCGAACGAGGGGCTCTGGGGCCAACGTCCTGACTTTC
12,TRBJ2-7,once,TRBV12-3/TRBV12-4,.,CASRRGQWEQYF,TGTGCCAGCAGGCGAGGACAGTGGGAGCAGTACTTC
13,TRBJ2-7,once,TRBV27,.,CASSFGLAYEQYF,TGTGCCAGCAGCTTCGGCCTCGCCTACGAGCAGTACTTC